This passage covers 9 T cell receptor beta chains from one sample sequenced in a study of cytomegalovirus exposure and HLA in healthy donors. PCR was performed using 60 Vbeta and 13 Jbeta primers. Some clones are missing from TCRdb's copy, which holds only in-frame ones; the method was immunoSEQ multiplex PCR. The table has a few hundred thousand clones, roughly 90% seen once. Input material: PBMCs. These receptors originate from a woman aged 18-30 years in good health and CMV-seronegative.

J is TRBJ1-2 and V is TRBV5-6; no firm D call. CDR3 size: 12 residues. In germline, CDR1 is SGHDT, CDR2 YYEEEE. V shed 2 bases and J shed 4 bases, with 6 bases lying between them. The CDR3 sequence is CASSLQTYGYTF. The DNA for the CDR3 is TGTGCCAGCAGCTTACAGACCTATGGCTACACCTTC.

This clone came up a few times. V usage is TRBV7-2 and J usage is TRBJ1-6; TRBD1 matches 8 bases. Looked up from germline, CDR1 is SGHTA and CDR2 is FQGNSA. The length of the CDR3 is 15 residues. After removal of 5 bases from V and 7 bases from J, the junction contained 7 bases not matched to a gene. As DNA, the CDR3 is TGTGCCAGCAGCCGGGCCGGGACAGGCAATTCACCCCTCCACTTT. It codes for CASSRAGTGNSPLHF.

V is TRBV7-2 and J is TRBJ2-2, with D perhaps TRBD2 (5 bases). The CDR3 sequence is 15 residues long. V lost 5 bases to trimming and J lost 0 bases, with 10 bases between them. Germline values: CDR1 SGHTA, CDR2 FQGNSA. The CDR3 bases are TGTGCCAGCAGCACGGGGTTAGCGAACACCGGGGAGCTGTTTTTT. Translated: CASSTGLANTGELFF.

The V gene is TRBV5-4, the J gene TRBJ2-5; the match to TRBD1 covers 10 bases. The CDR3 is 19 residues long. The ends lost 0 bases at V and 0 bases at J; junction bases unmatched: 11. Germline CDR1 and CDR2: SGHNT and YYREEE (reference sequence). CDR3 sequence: CASSLDPGTGDVDQETQYF. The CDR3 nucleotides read TGTGCCAGCAGCTTGGATCCGGGGACAGGGGATGTGGACCAAGAGACCCAGTACTTC.

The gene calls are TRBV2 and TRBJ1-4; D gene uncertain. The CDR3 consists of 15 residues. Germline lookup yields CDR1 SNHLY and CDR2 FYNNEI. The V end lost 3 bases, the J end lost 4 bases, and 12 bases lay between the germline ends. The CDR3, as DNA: TGTGCCAGCAGTGAGCGAGGGAACTATAATGAAAAACTGTTTTTT. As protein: CASSERGNYNEKLFF.

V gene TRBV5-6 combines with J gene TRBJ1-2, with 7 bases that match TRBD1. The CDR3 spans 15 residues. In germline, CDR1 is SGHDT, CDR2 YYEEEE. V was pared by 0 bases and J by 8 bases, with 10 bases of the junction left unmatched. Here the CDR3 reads CASSLVGTARNGYTF. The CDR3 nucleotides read TGTGCCAGCAGCTTGGTGGGGACAGCCCGGAACGGCTACACCTTC.

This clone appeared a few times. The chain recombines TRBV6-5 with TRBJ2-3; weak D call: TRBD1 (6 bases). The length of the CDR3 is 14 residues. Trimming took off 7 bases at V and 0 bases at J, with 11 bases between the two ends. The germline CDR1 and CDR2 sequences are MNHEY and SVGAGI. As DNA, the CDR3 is TGTGCCAGCAAAGGGGGTACCAGCACAGATACGCAGTATTTT. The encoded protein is CASKGGTSTDTQYF.

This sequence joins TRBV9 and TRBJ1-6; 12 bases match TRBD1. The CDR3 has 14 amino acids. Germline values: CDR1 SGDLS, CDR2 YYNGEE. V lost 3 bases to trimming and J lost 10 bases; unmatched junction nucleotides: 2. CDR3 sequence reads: CASSEGTGGSPLHF. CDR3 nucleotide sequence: TGTGCCAGCAGCGAGGGGACAGGGGGCTCACCCCTCCACTTT.

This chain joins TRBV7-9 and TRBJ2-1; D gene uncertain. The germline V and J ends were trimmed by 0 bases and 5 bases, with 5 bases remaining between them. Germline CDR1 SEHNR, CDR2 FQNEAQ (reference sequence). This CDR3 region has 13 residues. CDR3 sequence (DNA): TGTGCCAGCAGCTTAGCGGGCAACAATGAGCAGTTCTTC. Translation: CASSLAGNNEQFF.